The T cell receptor (beta chain) under discussion was sequenced for a study of T cell responses to AZD1222 COVID-19 vaccine. Notes on the study in general: Dominant at 160-218 and 743-854, vaccine-associated CD4 TCRs also spanned spike. The sample set comprised mostly white British donors with more females, and clonal diversity was possibly underestimated. Baseline serology detected seropositivity in only a handful of AZD1222 recipients.

The ends were cut back, 0 bases at V and 8 bases at J, with 10 bases in the middle. The CDR3 has 12 amino acids. Germline lookup yields CDR1 GTSNPN and CDR2 SVGIG (reference sequence). TCRdb keeps only in-frame clones here, not all; method: immunoSEQ multiplex PCR. Here the sample spans approximately 120,000 clones, approximately 90% being singletons. As to this clone: The target antigen is unknown.

Specimen: peripheral blood, collected on day 0 of AZD1222 vaccination. The chain couples TRBV30 to TRBJ1-2; no clear D. The TCR sequence derives from an adult in good health. The CDR3 is CAWSVRGRGYTF. Here the CDR3 DNA reads TGTGCCTGGAGTGTCCGGGGTCGGGGCTACACCTTC. Based on the CDR3 plus reference TRBV30 and TRBJ1-2, the full variable domain is SQTIHQWPATLVQPVGSPLSLECTVEGTSNPNLYWYRQAAGRGLQLLFYSVGIGQISSEVPQNLSASRPQDRQFILSSKKLLLSDSGFYLCAWSVRGRGYTFGSGTRLTVV.